The next 20 T cell receptor beta chains were all read from a single sample in a study of chemoradiotherapy in HPV16-positive cancers. The table came from immunoSEQ multiplex PCR; TCRdb's copy has only in-frame clones and leaves some out. The sample lists some 5,100 clones, approximately 71% occurring once. Sample: tumor tissue, taken from a patient who underwent chemoradiotherapy. The receptors were sampled from a human donor with HPV-associated anogenital cancer.

The chain carries TRBV15 and TRBJ2-5, with a weak D call TRBD1 (6 bases). This CDR3 is 15 amino acids long. V was shortened by 0 bases and J by 10 bases, with 18 bases between the two germline ends. The germline gives CDR1 LNHNV, CDR2 YYDKDF (reference sequence). The CDR3 is CATSREFGGSSIQYF. As DNA, the CDR3 is TGTGCCACCAGCAGAGAATTTGGGGGCAGCTCGATCCAGTACTTC. Full variable domain (outside the CDR3, taken from reference TRBV15 and TRBJ2-5): DAMVIQNPRYQVTQFGKPVTLSCSQTLNHNVMYWYQQKSSQAPKLLFHYYDKDFNNEADTPDNFQSRRPNTSFCFLDIRSPGLGDTAMYLCATSREFGGSSIQYFGPGTRLLVL.

The genes are TRBV28 and TRBJ1-1; 9 bases fit TRBD1. The trim removed 5 bases at V and 3 bases at J, leaving 1 base unmatched. Per the germline V gene, CDR1 is MDHEN and CDR2 is SYDVKM. This CDR3 is built from 13 residues. CDR3 region: CASSGQGYTEAFF. In DNA form, the CDR3 reads TGTGCCAGCAGTGGACAGGGGTACACTGAAGCTTTCTTT.

V usage is TRBV7-6 and J usage is TRBJ1-4, with 7 bases aligning to TRBD1. Trimming at V came to 1 base and at J to 7 bases, leaving 15 bases not matched to a gene. CDR1 is SGHVS and CDR2 is FNYEAQ in the germline V gene. The length of the CDR3 is 18 residues. CDR3 sequence (DNA): TGTGCCAGCAGCTTAGTCGTGGGGATGACAGGGTATAGTGAAAAACTGTTTTTT. It translates to CASSLVVGMTGYSEKLFF.

The genes are TRBV9 and TRBJ1-2; 8 bases agree with TRBD1. Germline V lookup: CDR1 SGDLS, CDR2 YYNGEE. The CDR3 runs to 14 residues. CDR3 protein: CASGPTQGAYGYTF. CDR3 in DNA: TGTGCTTCGGGTCCCACTCAGGGGGCGTATGGCTACACCTTC.

This chain uses TRBV14 with TRBJ2-3; 9 bases are shared with TRBD2. The trim removed 0 bases at V and 5 bases at J, leaving 6 bases unmatched. The CDR3 runs 16 residues. The germline V gene has CDR1 SGHDN and CDR2 FVKESK. In DNA, the CDR3 is TGTGCCAGCAGCCAAGATTGGCTAGCGGGGAGAGATACGCAGTATTTT. It translates to CASSQDWLAGRDTQYF. Supplemented by reference TRBV14 and TRBJ2-3, the full variable domain reads EAGVTQFPSHSVIEKGQTVTLRCDPISGHDNLYWYRRVMGKEIKFLLHFVKESKQDESGMPNNRFLAERTGGTYSTLKVQPAELEDSGVYFCASSQDWLAGRDTQYFGPGTRLTVL.

The chain uses TRBV4-1 and TRBJ1-4; the D is unclear. V was cut by 1 base and J by 0 bases, with 12 bases left in between. Germline loops: CDR1 MGHRA, CDR2 YSYEKL. The length of the CDR3 is 17 residues. The CDR3 DNA sequence: TGCGCCAGCAGCCAAGCTAGGCTATTTGCAACTAATGAAAAACTGTTTTTT. Protein product: CASSQARLFATNEKLFF.

This clone turned up a few times. J is TRBJ1-1 and V is TRBV18; D is possibly TRBD1 (6 bases). The V gene lost 1 base and the J gene lost 5 bases, with 20 bases spanning the gap. CDR3 size: 17 residues. CDR1 KGHSH and CDR2 LQKENI come from the germline V gene. The CDR3 region is CASSPLNTGHVRTEAFF. In DNA form, the CDR3 reads TGTGCCAGCTCACCACTTAATACAGGGCATGTAAGGACTGAAGCTTTCTTT.

The rearrangement links TRBV30 to TRBJ2-1; D possibly corresponds to TRBD2 (7 bases). The CDR3 is 13 amino acids. Germline lookup yields CDR1 GTSNPN and CDR2 SVGIG (reference sequence). V gave up 5 bases and J gave up 5 bases, with 13 bases separating them. The CDR3 DNA reads as TGTGCCTGGGAGGGGGAGGGGCACAATGAGCAGTTCTTC. Translating it yields CAWEGEGHNEQFF.

This rearrangement joins TRBV7-6 to TRBJ2-1; TRBD2 aligns across 13 bases. Trimming removed 4 bases from V and 9 bases from J; junction bases left unmatched: 6. The germline gives CDR1 SGHVS, CDR2 FNYEAQ. This CDR3 has 15 residues. The CDR3 reads CASSYTSGRATEQFF. The CDR3 region has the DNA TGTGCCAGCAGCTATACTAGCGGGAGGGCCACTGAGCAGTTCTTC. The entire variable domain, with the rest obtained from reference TRBV7-6 and TRBJ2-1, is as follows: GAGVSQSPRYKVTKRGQDVALRCDPISGHVSLYWYRQALGQGPEFLTYFNYEAQQDKSGLPNDRFSAERPEGSISTLTIQRTEQRDSAMYRCASSYTSGRATEQFFGPGTRLTVL.

The V gene is TRBV4-2, the J gene TRBJ2-5; D gene ambiguous. The J call may not be correct, given that the DNA end is closer to TRBJ2-7. The CDR3 has 16 amino acids. The germline V gene encodes CDR1 LGHNA and CDR2 YNFKEQ. Here the CDR3 DNA reads TGTGCCAGCAGCCAAGAATCCTACCTCCGGTCCTACGAGCAGTACTTC. It encodes CASSQESYLRSYEQYF.

The chain employs TRBV2 and TRBJ2-3, with 8 bases fitting TRBD2. Germline V gene lookup returns CDR1 SNHLY and CDR2 FYNNEI. V lost 1 base to trimming and J lost 3 bases; unmatched junction nucleotides: 0. The CDR3 sequence is 14 residues long. The DNA of the CDR3 is TGTGCCAGCAGTGAAGGACTAGCGACAGATACGCAGTATTTT. Encoded protein: CASSEGLATDTQYF.

This chain uses TRBV28 with TRBJ2-4; 7 positions agree with TRBD1. V lost 3 bases and J lost 9; bases outside the gene matches: 8. This CDR3 is 14 amino acids long. Germline values: CDR1 MDHEN, CDR2 SYDVKM. The chain's CDR3 is CASSLKGGGGIQYF. The DNA of the CDR3 is TGTGCCAGCAGTTTGAAAGGGGGCGGCGGCATTCAGTACTTC.

The CDR3 loop reads CASSRGLAGGSTGELFF. The CDR3 region has the DNA TGTGCCAGCAGCCGGGGACTAGCGGGAGGAAGCACCGGGGAGCTGTTTTTT. This chain joins TRBV5-8 and TRBJ2-2, with 15 bases lining up with TRBD2. CDR1 and CDR2 from the germline V gene are SGHTS and YDEGEE. The CDR3 spans 17 residues. V gave up 4 bases and J gave up 4 bases; unmatched junction bases: 5.

The J gene is TRBJ2-3, the V gene TRBV9; D might be TRBD2 (5 bases). The germline V gene encodes CDR1 SGDLS and CDR2 YYNGEE. V was shortened by 4 bases and J by 1 base, with 13 bases between the two germline ends. The CDR3 loop spans 15 amino acids. CDR3 residues: CASSLAGIGTDTQYF. CDR3 in DNA: TGTGCCAGCAGCCTAGCCGGGATCGGCACAGATACGCAGTATTTT. Looking up the rest from reference TRBV9 and TRBJ2-3 gives the full variable domain: DSGVTQTPKHLITATGQRVTLRCSPRSGDLSVYWYQQSLDQGLQFLIQYYNGEERAKGNILERFSAQQFPDLHSELNLSSLELGDSALYFCASSLAGIGTDTQYFGPGTRLTVL.

This chain uses TRBV27 with TRBJ2-7, with D perhaps TRBD2 (6 bases). Trimming cost V 2 bases and J 6 bases, with 11 bases left between them. The CDR3 loop spans 13 amino acids. Looked up from germline, CDR1 is MNHEY and CDR2 is SMNVEV (reference sequence). CDR3 nucleotide sequence: TGTGCCAGCAGTTTAAGGAGGGATGGCGAGCAGTACTTC. This codes for CASSLRRDGEQYF.

The rearrangement uses TRBV6-6 and TRBJ2-1; 7 bases map to TRBD2. Germline CDR1 MNHNY, CDR2 SVGAGI (reference sequence). With 2 bases clipped from V and 9 bases from J, the junction kept 10 bases outside the gene matches. This CDR3 is built from 15 residues. Here the CDR3 DNA reads TGTGCCAGCAGTTACGTGGCGGGAGAGTTTGGTGAGCAGTTCTTC. It codes for CASSYVAGEFGEQFF.

The chain uses TRBV6-5 and TRBJ2-1; 12 bases are a match to TRBD2. CDR3 length: 15 residues. CDR1 MNHEY and CDR2 SVGAGI come from the germline V gene. Losses at the gene ends were 8 bases for V and 10 bases for J; bases not matched to a gene: 12. The CDR3 nucleotides read TGTGCCAGCCGTCGTCGACTAGCGGGAGAGTGGGAGCAGTTCTTC. Its protein product is CASRRRLAGEWEQFF.

With regard to this clone: An end of the junction differs from the germline gene, which may be a read error. V usage is TRBV6-6 and J usage is TRBJ1-1; 8 bases line up with TRBD1. Germline lookup yields CDR1 MNHNY and CDR2 SVGAGI (reference sequence). The CDR3 has 13 residues. CDR3 nucleotides: TGTGCCAGCAGTTACTCGGAGACAGGGGAAGATTTCTTT. It translates to CASSYSETGEDFF.

This clone was seen a single time. The chain is built from TRBV6-5 and TRBJ1-2; no reliable D call. Germline CDR1 is MNHEY and CDR2 is SVGAGI. V lost 4 bases and J 10 bases, leaving 13 bases between the germline ends. This CDR3 comprises 12 residues. The CDR3 protein is CASSFAVEDYTF. The CDR3 DNA is TGTGCCAGCAGTTTTGCAGTTGAAGACTACACCTTC.

This chain connects TRBV14 to TRBJ1-2; TRBD1 matches 7 bases. Germline CDR1 SGHDN, CDR2 FVKESK. V lost 2 bases, J lost 8 bases, and 5 bases stayed unmatched. CDR3 length equals 13 residues. CDR3 DNA sequence: TGTGCCAGCAGCCAAACCAGGGGGGAAGGCTACACCTTC. Translating it yields CASSQTRGEGYTF.